Presented here are 30 T cell receptor beta chains from one specimen sequenced in a study of T cell responses to AZD1222 COVID-19 vaccine. Libraries were prepared by immunoSEQ multiplex PCR; TCRdb keeps only in-frame clonotypes and omits some of them. The sample carries about 150,000 clones, 85% to 95% recorded once. The specimen was peripheral blood, collected 28 days after the second AZD1222 dose. These receptors originate from an adult who received the AZD1222 COVID-19 vaccine.

J is TRBJ1-1 and V is TRBV7-6; 7 bases align to TRBD1. Germline V gene sequence: CDR1 SGHVS, CDR2 FNYEAQ. Trimming removed 7 bases from V and 3 bases from J; junction bases left unmatched: 11. The CDR3 has 15 amino acids. CDR3 nucleotide sequence: TGTGCCAGCATCCAAACCGACAGGGTGGACACTGAAGCTTTCTTT. It translates to CASIQTDRVDTEAFF.

The chain is built from TRBV28 and TRBJ2-7; 7 nucleotides agree with TRBD2. V lost 8 bases to trimming and J lost 3 bases; unmatched junction nucleotides: 1. Germline-derived CDR1 and CDR2 are MDHEN and SYDVKM. The CDR3 length is 11 residues. CDR3 in DNA: TGTGCCAGCCTAGCGGTCTACGAGCAGTACTTC. Amino acid sequence: CASLAVYEQYF.

V is TRBV7-9 and J is TRBJ2-1, with D possibly being TRBD1 (5 bases). V gave up 4 bases and J gave up 7 bases, with 20 bases separating them. CDR1 and CDR2 (germline): SEHNR, FQNEAQ (reference sequence). This CDR3 has 16 residues. The CDR3 region is CASSYPQWAGRNEQFF. CDR3 nucleotides: TGTGCCAGCAGCTACCCCCAATGGGCAGGGCGGAATGAGCAGTTCTTC.

The chain couples TRBV5-6 to TRBJ1-1, with D possibly matching TRBD1 (5 bases). Germline V gene sequence: CDR1 SGHDT, CDR2 YYEEEE. There are 14 residues in the CDR3. V lost 6 bases to trimming and J lost 4 bases, with 16 bases between them. This chain's CDR3 is CASIAPGSGTEAFF. The CDR3 DNA reads as TGTGCCAGCATAGCCCCAGGGTCAGGCACTGAAGCTTTCTTT.

The table lists this clone with a count of one. The V gene is TRBV3-1 (or the pseudogene TRBV3-2), the J gene TRBJ2-7; the D gene is possibly TRBD2 (6 bases). Germline V lookup: CDR1 LGHDT, CDR2 YNNKEL (reference sequence). This CDR3 has 15 residues. The V and J ends lost 0 bases and 0 bases respectively, with 9 bases between them. The CDR3 sequence is CASSQDWRGSYEQYF. The CDR3 DNA reads TGTGCCAGCAGCCAAGATTGGCGGGGCTCCTACGAGCAGTACTTC.

The V gene is TRBV18, the J gene TRBJ2-7; the D is unclear. Germline CDR1 is KGHSH and CDR2 is LQKENI. This CDR3 spans 14 amino acids. The germline V and J ends were trimmed by 4 bases and 0 bases, with 10 bases remaining between them. DNA for the CDR3: TGTGCCAGCTCACGAAACGTCCTCTCCTACGAGCAGTACTTC. The encoded protein is CASSRNVLSYEQYF.

The chain uses TRBV6-5 and TRBJ2-7, with 11 bases that match TRBD2. The J segment lost 3 bases and the V segment lost 4 bases, leaving 5 bases of the junction unmatched. Germline V gene sequence: CDR1 MNHEY, CDR2 SVGAGI. The CDR3 runs 15 residues. The CDR3 here is CASSSPGTSGYEQYF. DNA for the CDR3: TGTGCCAGCAGTTCCCCCGGGACTAGCGGCTACGAGCAGTACTTC.

The chain's CDR3 is CASSLEGGGEQYF. Written as DNA, the CDR3 is TGTGCCAGCAGCTTAGAGGGCGGAGGCGAGCAGTACTTC. V usage is TRBV11-2 and J usage is TRBJ2-7; D is possibly TRBD2 (5 bases). Germline V gives CDR1 SGHAT, CDR2 FQNNGV. The CDR3 runs 13 residues. Trimming shortened V by 0 bases and J by 6 bases, and 9 bases separated the two germline ends.

V gene TRBV7-9 combines with J gene TRBJ2-7; 7 bases align to TRBD2. The V gene end was trimmed by 6 bases and the J gene end by 2 bases; junction bases not matched to a gene: 7. The CDR3 has 14 amino acids. CDR1 is SEHNR, CDR2 FQNEAQ, per germline (reference sequence). The CDR3 loop reads CASSSLAAAYEQYF. CDR3 DNA: TGTGCCAGCAGTTCTCTAGCGGCAGCCTACGAGCAGTACTTC.

This clone has a single count. The rearrangement links TRBV9 to TRBJ1-1; the D gene is possibly TRBD1 (5 bases). CDR1 SGDLS and CDR2 YYNGEE come from the germline V gene. The V and J ends lost 5 bases and 5 bases respectively, with 19 bases between them. The CDR3 totals 15 residues. The CDR3 region has the DNA TGTGCCAGCAGAGGGACGAACGGAGGATATACTGAAGCTTTCTTT. Its protein is CASRGTNGGYTEAFF.

The chain combines TRBV29-1 with TRBJ1-3; no clear D. The CDR3 totals 16 residues. Trimming took off 0 bases at V and 0 bases at J, with 12 bases between the two ends. The V gene's germline CDR1 is SQVTM and CDR2 ANQGSEA. CDR3 residues: CSVEDRLADSGNTIYF. The CDR3 bases are TGCAGCGTTGAAGATAGGTTGGCGGACTCTGGAAACACCATATATTTT. The whole variable domain, remainder taken from reference TRBV29-1 and TRBJ1-3, is SAVISQKPSRDICQRGTSLTIQCQVDSQVTMMFWYRQQPGQSLTLIATANQGSEATYESGFVIDKFPISRPNLTFSTLTVSNMSPEDSSIYLCSVEDRLADSGNTIYFGEGSWLTVV.

The CDR3 nucleotides read TGTGCCAGCGGGATCGTTAGCAATCAGCCCCAGCATTTT. As protein: CASGIVSNQPQHF. The chain recombines TRBV28 with TRBJ1-5; the D is unclear. CDR3 length equals 13 residues. Germline values: CDR1 MDHEN, CDR2 SYDVKM. Between the trimmed V and J ends, which lost 8 bases and 0 bases, there was a span of 8 bases. The full variable domain, with the rest looked up from reference TRBV28 and TRBJ1-5, is DVKVTQSSRYLVKRTGEKVFLECVQDMDHENMFWYRQDPGLGLRLIYFSYDVKMKEKGDIPEGYSVSREKKERFSLILESASTNQTSMYLCASGIVSNQPQHFGDGTRLSIL.

This clone was seen just once. The identical CDR3 is also encoded by other nucleotide sequences in the sample. V usage is TRBV5-6 and J usage is TRBJ1-1, with D unresolved. CDR1 SGHDT and CDR2 YYEEEE come from the germline V gene. Trimming took 0 bases from V and 6 from J, leaving 6 bases between them. CDR3 size: 12 residues. The CDR3 is CASSLGFSEAFF. As DNA, the CDR3 is TGTGCCAGCAGCTTGGGGTTTTCTGAAGCTTTCTTT.

This chain connects TRBV7-7 to TRBJ1-4; no clear D gene. Per the germline V gene, CDR1 is SSHAT and CDR2 is FNYEAQ (reference sequence). This CDR3 is 13 amino acids long. The ends were cut back, 0 bases at V and 8 bases at J, with 7 bases in the middle. Here the CDR3 DNA reads TGTGCCAGCAGCTTAGCTGAGGGCGAAAAACTGTTTTTT. Protein: CASSLAEGEKLFF. The variable domain in full, with the rest retrieved from reference TRBV7-7 and TRBJ1-4, is GAGVSQSPRYKVTKRGQDVTLRCDPISSHATLYWYQQALGQGPEFLTYFNYEAQPDKSGLPSDRFSAERPEGSISTLTIQRTEQRDSAMYRCASSLAEGEKLFFGSGTQLSVL.

This clone was detected once. The chain has TRBV7-3 and TRBJ1-1; weak D call: TRBD1 (5 bases). The CDR3 loop spans 15 amino acids. Looked up from germline, CDR1 is SGHTA and CDR2 is FQGTGA. Trimming left V 1 base short and J 1 base short, with 10 bases between. The CDR3 nucleotides are TGTGCCAGCAGCTTAATTGGGGGAAGGAACACTGAAGCTTTCTTT. Protein sequence: CASSLIGGRNTEAFF.

The V and J genes are TRBV19 and TRBJ1-5; maybe TRBD1 (5 bases). From germline, CDR1 is LNHDA and CDR2 SQIVND (reference sequence). V shed 3 bases and J shed 2 bases, with 11 bases lying between them. The CDR3 spans 15 residues. CDR3 region: CASSMFAGGNQPQHF. CDR3 sequence (DNA): TGTGCCAGTAGTATGTTCGCGGGGGGCAATCAGCCCCAGCATTTT.

The V gene is TRBV10-3, the J gene TRBJ1-5, with 7 nucleotides matching TRBD1. CDR3 size: 13 residues. The germline CDR1 and CDR2 sequences are ENHRY and SYGVKD. V shed 4 bases, J shed 6 bases, and the junction held 3 bases outside the gene matches. The CDR3 DNA follows: TGTGCCATCAGTGGAACAGGGGCTCAGCCCCAGCATTTT. This sequence encodes CAISGTGAQPQHF.

This chain uses TRBV29-1 with TRBJ2-6, with D maybe TRBD1 (5 bases). The CDR3 is 13 residues long. Per germline, CDR1 SQVTM and CDR2 ANQGSEA. Trimming removed 5 bases at V and 2 bases at J, with 7 bases between. CDR3 protein: CSVLRAGANVLTF. Written as DNA, the CDR3 is TGCAGCGTTCTCAGGGCTGGGGCCAACGTCCTGACTTTC.

The chain links TRBV9 to TRBJ1-2, with D possibly TRBD1 on 5 matching bases. V was cut by 5 bases and J by 0 bases, with 14 bases left in between. Germline values: CDR1 SGDLS, CDR2 YYNGEE. This CDR3 contains 15 residues. In DNA form, the CDR3 reads TGTGCCAGCAGGGGAAGGGGTCCAGCTAACTATGGCTACACCTTC. It is translated as CASRGRGPANYGYTF.

This chain links TRBV11-2 with TRBJ2-5; no clear D gene. With 5 bases removed from V and 4 bases from J, the gap between germline ends came to 14 bases. The CDR3 runs 14 residues. Germline CDR1 reads SGHAT; CDR2 reads FQNNGV. The CDR3 sequence: CASSLYGLGETQYF. In DNA, the CDR3 is TGTGCCAGCAGCCTTTACGGGCTAGGAGAGACCCAGTACTTC.

The chain employs TRBV10-3 and TRBJ2-1; 8 bases are shared with TRBD2. V trimming: 6 bases; J trimming: 5 bases; junction bases outside the gene matches: 6. Germline V gene sequence: CDR1 ENHRY, CDR2 SYGVKD. The CDR3 contains 14 residues. The CDR3 here is CAISAAGVDNEQFF. The CDR3 DNA follows: TGTGCCATCAGCGCAGCGGGAGTTGACAATGAGCAGTTCTTC.

The chain carries TRBV14 and TRBJ1-2; D uncertain. Trimming pared 0 bases from V and 2 bases from J, leaving 4 bases between. CDR3 length equals 13 residues. Germline assignment: CDR1 SGHDN and CDR2 FVKESK. The CDR3 region has the DNA TGTGCCAGCAGCCAAGATCTAAACTATGGCTACACCTTC. Encoded protein: CASSQDLNYGYTF.

This clone was observed a handful of times. The genes are TRBV30 and TRBJ1-6; D ambiguous. Trimming stripped 4 bases from V and 10 bases from J, with 14 bases between. From germline, CDR1 is GTSNPN and CDR2 SVGIG (reference sequence). The CDR3 runs to 13 residues. This CDR3 is CAWTDRSPSPLHF. The CDR3 DNA reads TGTGCCTGGACGGATAGAAGCCCGTCACCCCTCCACTTT. The full variable domain, in which reference TRBV30 and TRBJ1-6 provide the parts outside the CDR3, is SQTIHQWPATLVQPVGSPLSLECTVEGTSNPNLYWYRQAAGRGLQLLFYSVGIGQISSEVPQNLSASRPQDRQFILSSKKLLLSDSGFYLCAWTDRSPSPLHFGNGTRLTVT.

The rearrangement joins TRBV19 to TRBJ1-2; 8 bases are a match to TRBD1. This CDR3 has 15 amino acids. CDR1 LNHDA and CDR2 SQIVND come from the germline V gene (reference sequence). J lost 4 bases, V lost 5 bases, and 9 bases had no gene match. This chain's CDR3 is CASSSPGGLSYGYTF. The CDR3 DNA reads TGTGCCAGTAGTTCACCAGGGGGCCTTTCCTATGGCTACACCTTC.

This clone was counted a few times. The chain links TRBV6-4 to TRBJ2-3, with D possibly being TRBD1 or TRBD2 (5 bases each). V lost 3 bases and J 1 base, leaving 5 bases between the germline ends. This CDR3 spans 13 amino acids. In germline, CDR1 is MRHNA, CDR2 SNTAGT. In DNA form, the CDR3 reads TGTGCCAGCAGTGAGGGGGGCACAGATACGCAGTATTTT. Translated: CASSEGGTDTQYF.

V and J are TRBV30 and TRBJ1-1; D unclear. The V gene lost 2 bases and the J gene lost 5 bases, with 6 bases spanning the gap. Germline loops: CDR1 GTSNPN, CDR2 SVGIG (reference sequence). The CDR3 is 11 residues long. The DNA of the CDR3 is TGTGCCTGGAGTTGGAGTACTGAAGCTTTCTTT. It specifies CAWSWSTEAFF.

The genes are TRBV28 and TRBJ2-1; D is undetermined. The CDR3 length is 11 residues. V was shortened by 8 bases and J by 8 bases, with 10 bases between the two germline ends. Per the germline V gene, CDR1 is MDHEN and CDR2 is SYDVKM. As DNA, the CDR3 is TGTGCCAGCGAAACTGTAGATGAGCAGTTCTTC. It translates to CASETVDEQFF.

In its sample, this clone was seen a few times. V and J are TRBV5-4 and TRBJ2-5, with D possibly called TRBD1 or TRBD2 (6 bases each). V was pared by 5 bases and J by 2 bases, with 16 bases between. This CDR3 has 15 amino acids. In germline, CDR1 is SGHNT, CDR2 YYREEE (reference sequence). The CDR3 nucleotides read TGTGCCAGCAGTTTTACAGGGCGGGATCAAGAGACCCAGTACTTC. It yields the protein CASSFTGRDQETQYF. The full variable domain, in which reference TRBV5-4 and TRBJ2-5 provide the parts outside the CDR3, is ETGVTQSPTHLIKTRGQQVTLRCSSQSGHNTVSWYQQALGQGPQFIFQYYREEENGRGNFPPRFSGLQFPNYSSELNVNALELDDSALYLCASSFTGRDQETQYFGPGTRLLVL.

The V gene is TRBV6-1, the J gene TRBJ1-3; 8 bases map to TRBD1. V gave up 3 bases and J gave up 1 base; unmatched junction bases: 5. The CDR3 extends over 16 amino acids. Germline V gives CDR1 MNHNS, CDR2 SASEGT. CDR3 coding DNA: TGTGCCAGCAGTGATCGGACAGGGACATCTGGAAACACCATATATTTT. Amino acids: CASSDRTGTSGNTIYF.

The V call is TRBV18, the J call TRBJ2-1; D uncertain. V lost 2 bases to trimming and J lost 9 bases, with 5 bases between them. The CDR3 contains 11 residues. Per the germline V gene, CDR1 is KGHSH and CDR2 is LQKENI. This CDR3 reads CASSPGAEQFF. Here the CDR3 DNA reads TGTGCCAGCTCACCAGGTGCTGAGCAGTTCTTC.